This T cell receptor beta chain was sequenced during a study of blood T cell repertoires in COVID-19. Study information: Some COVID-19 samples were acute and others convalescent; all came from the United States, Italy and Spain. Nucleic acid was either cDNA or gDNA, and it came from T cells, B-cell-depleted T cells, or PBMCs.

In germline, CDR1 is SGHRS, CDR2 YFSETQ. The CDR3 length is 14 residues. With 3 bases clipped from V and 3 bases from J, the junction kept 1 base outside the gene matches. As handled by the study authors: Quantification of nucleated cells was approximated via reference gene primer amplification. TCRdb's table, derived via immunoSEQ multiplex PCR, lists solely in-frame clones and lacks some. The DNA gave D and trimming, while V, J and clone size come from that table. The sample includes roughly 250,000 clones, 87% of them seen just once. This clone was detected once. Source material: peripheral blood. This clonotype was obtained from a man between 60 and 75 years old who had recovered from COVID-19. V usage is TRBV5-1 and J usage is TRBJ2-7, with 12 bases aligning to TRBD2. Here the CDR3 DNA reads TGCGCCAGCAGCTGGACTAGCGGGGTCTACGAGCAGTACTTC. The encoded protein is CASSWTSGVYEQYF.